Sequencing of this T cell receptor (beta chain) was carried out in a study of cytomegalovirus exposure and HLA in healthy donors. On this clone itself: Its antigen is currently unknown.

TCRdb keeps only in-frame clones here, not all; method: immunoSEQ multiplex PCR. The sample consists of under 250,000 clones, 80% to 85% of them appearing once. The study, taken as a whole, reports: The classifier reportedly diagnosed cytomegalovirus status with high sensitivity and specificity. Researchers catalogued approximately 170 TCR beta chains as cytomegalovirus-associated.

From germline, CDR1 is SGHTA and CDR2 FQGNSA. V was clipped by 1 base and J by 3 bases, with 10 bases between them. The CDR3 runs 15 residues. The donors formed part of the roughly 120-subject validation cohort, distinct from the roughly 730-subject first cohort. The rearrangement uses TRBV7-2 and TRBJ2-1; no reliable D call. The TCR was taken from a woman in her 30s in good health and CMV-seronegative. Specimen: PBMCs. The CDR3 nucleotides read TGTGCCAGCAGCTTAGAAGGCGGCCTCTACAATGAGCAGTTCTTC. Translated, it gives CASSLEGGLYNEQFF.